The 25 T cell receptor beta chains in this list originate from one sample, sequenced in a study of blood T cell repertoires in COVID-19. The repertoire was sequenced with immunoSEQ multiplex PCR; TCRdb's copy has only in-frame clones and lacks some. Found here are 150,000 to 200,000 clones, about 86% of them singletons; the top ten hold around 2.4%. The sequenced material came from peripheral blood. The receptors were gathered from a human donor with acute or convalescent COVID-19. The donor label of this sample is uncertain.

This chain uses TRBV6-5 with TRBJ2-7, with D perhaps TRBD1 (6 bases). Germline V gene sequence: CDR1 MNHEY, CDR2 SVGAGI. This CDR3 is 13 amino acids long. The V gene lost 0 bases and the J gene lost 9 bases, with 12 bases spanning the gap. CDR3 sequence: CASSYSSGAGQYF. The CDR3 bases are TGTGCCAGCAGTTACTCCTCAGGGGCAGGGCAGTACTTC.

V gene TRBV6-5 combines with J gene TRBJ1-1, with no clear D. CDR1 is MNHEY, CDR2 SVGAGI, per germline. V was shortened by 2 bases and J by 0 bases, with 4 bases between the two germline ends. This CDR3 is built from 13 residues. The CDR3 protein is CASSYQMNTEAFF. The CDR3 nucleotides read TGTGCCAGCAGTTACCAGATGAACACTGAAGCTTTCTTT.

This clone appeared a few times. The genes are TRBV29-1 and TRBJ1-2, with TRBD1 identical over 9 bases. J lost 1 base, V lost 7 bases, and 10 bases had no gene match. Germline assignment: CDR1 SQVTM and CDR2 ANQGSEA. The CDR3 spans 15 residues. This CDR3 reads CSAGDREGDNYGYTF. The CDR3, as DNA: TGCAGCGCCGGGGACAGGGAAGGTGATAACTATGGCTACACCTTC. Full variable domain (outside the CDR3, taken from reference TRBV29-1 and TRBJ1-2): SAVISQKPSRDICQRGTSLTIQCQVDSQVTMMFWYRQQPGQSLTLIATANQGSEATYESGFVIDKFPISRPNLTFSTLTVSNMSPEDSSIYLCSAGDREGDNYGYTFGSGTRLTVV.

V is TRBV19 and J is TRBJ2-5; 9 bases align to TRBD1. The V segment lost 6 bases and the J segment 1 base; nucleotides outside the gene matches: 6. CDR3 length: 15 residues. The germline V gene has CDR1 LNHDA and CDR2 SQIVND (reference sequence). The CDR3 loop is CASSPDRGPQETQYF. The CDR3 bases are TGTGCCAGTAGCCCGGACAGGGGCCCCCAAGAGACCCAGTACTTC.

J is TRBJ2-4 and V is TRBV28; the D gene is possibly TRBD1 (6 bases). Germline CDR1 reads MDHEN; CDR2 reads SYDVKM. This CDR3 has 17 amino acids. V was clipped by 8 bases and J by 0 bases, with 20 bases between them. CDR3 nucleotide sequence: TGTGCCAGCGCTATCGAGGGAACAGGGATAGCCAAAAACATTCAGTACTTC. Amino acid sequence: CASAIEGTGIAKNIQYF.

The V call is TRBV2, the J call TRBJ2-1; TRBD2 matches 12 bases. This CDR3 contains 17 residues. V lost 6 bases to trimming and J lost 7 bases; unmatched junction nucleotides: 13. Germline V gives CDR1 SNHLY, CDR2 FYNNEI. The CDR3 protein is CASSPLAGGREWNEQFF. The CDR3 nucleotides are TGTGCCAGCAGCCCTCTAGCGGGAGGGCGGGAGTGGAATGAGCAGTTCTTC.

For the CDR3, the DNA is TGTGCCAGCAGCTTTGGACAGGGCTATAATTCACCCCTCCACTTT. Its translation: CASSFGQGYNSPLHF. This chain connects TRBV5-4 to TRBJ1-6; TRBD1 aligns across 8 bases. This CDR3 contains 15 residues. Germline CDR1 is SGHNT and CDR2 is YYREEE (reference sequence). Trimming took 2 bases from V and 3 from J; bases not matched to a gene: 1. The full variable domain, in which reference TRBV5-4 and TRBJ1-6 provide the parts outside the CDR3, is ETGVTQSPTHLIKTRGQQVTLRCSSQSGHNTVSWYQQALGQGPQFIFQYYREEENGRGNFPPRFSGLQFPNYSSELNVNALELDDSALYLCASSFGQGYNSPLHFGNGTRLTVT.

DNA of the CDR3: TGTGCCAGCAGCTCGGTGAGGACAAACTACACCTTC. Translation gives CASSSVRTNYTF. This sequence joins TRBV13 and TRBJ1-2, with D possibly being TRBD1 (5 bases). This CDR3 contains 12 residues. V was clipped by 4 bases and J by 10 bases, with 13 bases between them. CDR1 is PRHDT and CDR2 is FYEKMQ in the germline V gene (reference sequence).

The chain couples TRBV7-9 to TRBJ1-4; the D gene is possibly TRBD1 (6 bases). Trimming took off 0 bases at V and 7 bases at J, with 9 bases between the two ends. This CDR3 is 14 amino acids long. Germline-derived CDR1 and CDR2 are SEHNR and FQNEAQ (reference sequence). The CDR3 loop reads CASSLAAGAEKLFF. CDR3 bases: TGTGCCAGCAGCTTAGCGGCAGGGGCTGAAAAACTGTTTTTT.

There are a few counts of this clone. The chain carries TRBV6-5 and TRBJ2-5; 9 positions agree with TRBD1. The junction had 7 bases not matched to a gene; V was cut back by 7 bases and J by 1 base. The CDR3 loop spans 15 amino acids. CDR1 is MNHEY and CDR2 is SVGAGI in the germline V gene. As DNA, the CDR3 is TGTGCCAGCAAAACAACAGGGGGCGGCCAAGAGACCCAGTACTTC. Translated, it gives CASKTTGGGQETQYF.

The CDR3 sequence: CASSPPDRELNYGYTF. CDR3 coding DNA: TGTGCCAGCTCACCACCGGACAGGGAGCTTAACTATGGCTACACCTTC. The rearrangement links TRBV18 to TRBJ1-2; 8 nucleotides line up with TRBD1. Germline V gives CDR1 KGHSH, CDR2 LQKENI. V shed 0 bases, J shed 1 base, and the junction held 4 bases outside the gene matches. This CDR3 is built from 16 residues.

J is TRBJ2-2 and V is TRBV5-1; 8 nucleotides line up with TRBD1. With V trimmed by 4 bases and J by 5 bases, 7 bases remained unmatched. The CDR3 consists of 15 residues. Germline V gene data show CDR1 as SGHRS and CDR2 as YFSETQ. In DNA, the CDR3 is TGCGCCAGCAGCGTGGACAGGGCAGGGACCGGGGAGCTGTTTTTT. Its protein product is CASSVDRAGTGELFF. Combining the CDR3 with reference TRBV5-1 and TRBJ2-2 gives the whole variable domain KAGVTQTPRYLIKTRGQQVTLSCSPISGHRSVSWYQQTPGQGLQFLFEYFSETQRNKGNFPGRFSGRQFSNSRSEMNVSTLELGDSALYLCASSVDRAGTGELFFGEGSRLTVL.

Only a few counts were recorded for this clone. This chain uses TRBV28 with TRBJ1-1, with TRBD1 matching 12 bases. Germline V lookup: CDR1 MDHEN, CDR2 SYDVKM. The CDR3 loop spans 14 amino acids. With V trimmed by 3 bases and J by 10 bases, 6 bases remained unmatched. The CDR3 DNA reads as TGTGCCAGCAGTTTGGGACAGGGGGCGAGTAGAGCTTTCTTT. It encodes CASSLGQGASRAFF.

The rearrangement uses TRBV11-3 and TRBJ2-5; D perhaps matches TRBD1 (6 bases). This CDR3 region has 17 residues. V was shortened by 5 bases and J by 5 bases, with 24 bases between the two germline ends. In germline, CDR1 is SGHNT, CDR2 YENEEA. The CDR3 DNA reads as TGTGCCAGCAGCGCCCGATTTTCCGCCACAGGGACGGAGACCCAGTACTTC. This encodes CASSARFSATGTETQYF.

The rearrangement joins TRBV11-3 to TRBJ1-1; perhaps TRBD1 as D (5 bases). V lost 3 bases and J lost 5, with 10 bases in between. Germline V gene lookup returns CDR1 SGHNT and CDR2 YENEEA. The CDR3 loop spans 13 amino acids. Here the CDR3 DNA reads TGTGCCAGCAGCTTCGGGGGGGGAACTGAAGCTTTCTTT. It is translated as CASSFGGGTEAFF.

The chain employs TRBV28 and TRBJ1-2; D perhaps matches TRBD1 (5 bases). CDR1 MDHEN and CDR2 SYDVKM come from the germline V gene. With 6 bases removed from V and 4 bases from J, the gap between germline ends came to 6 bases. CDR3 length: 11 amino acids. The CDR3 DNA reads as TGTGCCAGCAGAGACAGCTATGGCTACACCTTC. Its translation is CASRDSYGYTF.

The rearrangement links TRBV7-2 to TRBJ2-2; D perhaps matches TRBD2 (7 bases). Looked up from germline, CDR1 is SGHTA and CDR2 is FQGNSA. The CDR3 is 16 residues long. The germline V and J ends were trimmed by 7 bases and 4 bases, with 19 bases remaining between them. DNA for the CDR3: TGTGCCAGCACGCCCGGTGGGGGGGCGCGCACCGGGGAGCTGTTTTTT. Protein product: CASTPGGGARTGELFF.

This chain joins TRBV21-1 and TRBJ2-7; the table assigns TRBD2, which was not confirmed against the DNA. TRBV21-1 is flagged as a pseudogene. The CDR3 is 15 residues long. Written as DNA, the CDR3 is TGTGCCAGCACCCAAGGCGGGTCAACCCCCTACGAGCAGTACTTC. It is translated as CASTQGGSTPYEQYF.

Details on this clone: Other DNA sequences in the same sample also yield this CDR3. V is TRBV2 and J is TRBJ2-1; TRBD2 aligns across 14 bases. Germline V gives CDR1 SNHLY, CDR2 FYNNEI. V lost 4 bases to trimming and J lost 4 bases; unmatched junction nucleotides: 0. This CDR3 is 15 amino acids long. In nucleotides, the CDR3 is TGTGCCAGCAGTGGACTAGCGGGAGGGTACAATGAGCAGTTCTTC. This translates into CASSGLAGGYNEQFF.

The V and J genes are TRBV29-1 and TRBJ1-2, with unresolved D. Germline CDR1 reads SQVTM; CDR2 reads ANQGSEA. V was clipped by 5 bases and J by 1 base, with 17 bases between them. CDR3 length equals 15 residues. The CDR3 here is CSVQTTVGGNYGYTF. The CDR3 DNA sequence: TGCAGCGTTCAAACTACGGTCGGCGGTAACTATGGCTACACCTTC.

V gene TRBV9 combines with J gene TRBJ2-1, with 8 bases aligning to TRBD2. This CDR3 spans 15 amino acids. V was clipped by 3 bases and J by 7 bases; unmatched bases: 9. Per germline, CDR1 SGDLS and CDR2 YYNGEE. The CDR3 region is CASSAGTRSMNEQFF. The CDR3 DNA sequence: TGTGCCAGCAGCGCCGGGACTAGAAGTATGAATGAGCAGTTCTTC. The full variable domain, in which reference TRBV9 and TRBJ2-1 provide the parts outside the CDR3, is DSGVTQTPKHLITATGQRVTLRCSPRSGDLSVYWYQQSLDQGLQFLIQYYNGEERAKGNILERFSAQQFPDLHSELNLSSLELGDSALYFCASSAGTRSMNEQFFGPGTRLTVL.

The chain joins TRBV7-2 to TRBJ2-3; no reliable D call. The CDR3 length is 14 residues. Trimming took off 0 bases at V and 2 bases at J, with 6 bases between the two ends. The germline CDR1 and CDR2 sequences are SGHTA and FQGNSA. The CDR3 nucleotides are TGTGCCAGCAGCTTAGCCCCCAACACAGATACGCAGTATTTT. This sequence encodes CASSLAPNTDTQYF.

The chain is built from TRBV10-3 and TRBJ1-3; the match to TRBD1 covers 10 bases. CDR3 length: 19 amino acids. V was pared by 8 bases and J by 4 bases, with 20 bases of the junction left unmatched. Per germline, CDR1 ENHRY and CDR2 SYGVKD. The CDR3 sequence is CAIPEGTGEGLRYGNTIYF. Written as DNA, the CDR3 is TGTGCCATCCCCGAAGGGACAGGGGAAGGTCTTCGCTACGGAAACACCATATATTTT.

This clone was observed once. The chain has TRBV2 and TRBJ2-7; 7 nucleotides line up with TRBD1. The CDR3 is 14 amino acids. Germline values: CDR1 SNHLY, CDR2 FYNNEI. V trimming: 6 bases; J trimming: 1 base; junction bases outside the gene matches: 6. In nucleotides, the CDR3 is TGTGCCAGCAGGGTTTCGACAGGGTCCTACGAGCAGTACTTC. Translated: CASRVSTGSYEQYF.

The chain has TRBV6-5 and TRBJ2-7; unclear D gene. Trimming took off 6 bases at V and 5 bases at J, with 8 bases between the two ends. From germline, CDR1 is MNHEY and CDR2 SVGAGI. CDR3 length equals 11 residues. CDR3 sequence: CASSSFDEQYF. The DNA of the CDR3 is TGTGCCAGCAGCTCGTTTGACGAGCAGTACTTC.